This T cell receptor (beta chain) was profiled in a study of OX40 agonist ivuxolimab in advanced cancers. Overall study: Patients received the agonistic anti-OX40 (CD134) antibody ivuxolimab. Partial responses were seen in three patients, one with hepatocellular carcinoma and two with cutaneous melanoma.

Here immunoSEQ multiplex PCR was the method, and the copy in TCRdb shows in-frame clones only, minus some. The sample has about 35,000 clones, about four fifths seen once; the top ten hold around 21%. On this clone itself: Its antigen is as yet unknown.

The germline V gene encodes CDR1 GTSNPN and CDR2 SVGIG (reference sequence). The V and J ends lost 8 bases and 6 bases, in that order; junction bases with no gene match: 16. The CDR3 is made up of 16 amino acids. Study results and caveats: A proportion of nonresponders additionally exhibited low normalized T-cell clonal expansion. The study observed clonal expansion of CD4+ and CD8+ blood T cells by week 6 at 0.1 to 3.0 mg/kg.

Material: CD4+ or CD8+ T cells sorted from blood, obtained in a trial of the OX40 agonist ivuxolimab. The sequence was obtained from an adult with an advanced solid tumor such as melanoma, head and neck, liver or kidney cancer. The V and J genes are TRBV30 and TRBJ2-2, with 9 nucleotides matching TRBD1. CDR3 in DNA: TGTGCCCGCACCGGGACAGGGAACAACGGAGCCGGGGAGCTGTTTTTT. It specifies CARTGTGNNGAGELFF. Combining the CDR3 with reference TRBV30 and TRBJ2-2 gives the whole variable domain SQTIHQWPATLVQPVGSPLSLECTVEGTSNPNLYWYRQAAGRGLQLLFYSVGIGQISSEVPQNLSASRPQDRQFILSSKKLLLSDSGFYLCARTGTGNNGAGELFFGEGSRLTVL.